This T cell receptor (beta chain) was recorded in a study of T cells expressing NK-cell markers. Study-wide context: The TCR beta repertoires originated in sorted CD3+CD56+NKG2C+, CD3+CD56+NKG2C- and CD3+CD56-NKG2C+ T cells. The authors sequenced eight donors, of whom seven were HCMV-seropositive and one was seronegative. Study conclusions and caveats: The leading position in the CD3+CD56-NKG2C+ fraction of several donors also went to these clonotypes.

TCRdb re-called the 5' RACE reads and catalogs CDR3 proteins one per entry, DNA excluded. The sample table sets out 300,000 to 450,000 distinct CDR3 sequences. CDR3 length: 14 residues. Germline lookup yields CDR1 MNHNS and CDR2 SASEGT. Of note for this clonotype: Its matching antigen is unknown.

The sequencing sample was made of blood T cells: a sorted CD56 or NKG2C T cell subset, CD4+ or CD8+ T cells, or bulk PBMC T cells (not recorded which). The sequence derives from a man aged 18 to 69 in good health. The chain employs TRBV6-1 and TRBJ1-5; TCRdb calls TRBD1, which cannot be checked without DNA. The CDR3 is CASSSGTGAQPQHF.